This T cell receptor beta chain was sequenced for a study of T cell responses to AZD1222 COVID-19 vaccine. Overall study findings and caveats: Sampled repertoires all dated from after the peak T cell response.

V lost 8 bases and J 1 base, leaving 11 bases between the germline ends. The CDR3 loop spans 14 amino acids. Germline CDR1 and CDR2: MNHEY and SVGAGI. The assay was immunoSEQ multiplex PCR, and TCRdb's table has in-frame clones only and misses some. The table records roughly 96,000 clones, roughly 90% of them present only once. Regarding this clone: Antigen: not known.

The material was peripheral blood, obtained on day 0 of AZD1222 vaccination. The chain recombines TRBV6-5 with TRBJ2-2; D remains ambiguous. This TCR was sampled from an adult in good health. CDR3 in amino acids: CASSSVGNTGELFF. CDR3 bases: TGTGCCAGCTCGTCCGTGGGGAACACCGGGGAGCTGTTTTTT.